This TCR beta chain was sequenced for a study of blood T cell repertoires in COVID-19. TCRdb's copy holds only in-frame clones and misses some; the assay was immunoSEQ multiplex PCR. The repertoire includes about 200,000 clones, about 86% of them detected once, and around 1.4% sits in the top ten. A single count supports this clone. Germline V lookup: CDR1 SGHTA, CDR2 FQGTGA. The CDR3 covers 11 residues. Trimming left V 5 bases short and J 6 bases short, with 8 bases between. Input material: peripheral blood. The receptor was isolated from a man between 18 and 29 years old with active or convalescent COVID-19. V and J are TRBV7-3 and TRBJ2-7, with D perhaps TRBD1 (6 bases). CDR3 DNA: TGTGCCAGCAGCCAGGGGTCCGAGCAGTACTTC. It codes for CASSQGSEQYF.